Following are 24 T cell receptor beta chains from one sample sequenced in a study of cytomegalovirus exposure and HLA in healthy donors. Vbeta (60) and Jbeta (13) primers were used in the PCR. Clones were sequenced by immunoSEQ multiplex PCR, and TCRdb holds only the in-frame ones, with some missing. The table includes more than 95,000 clones, around two thirds detected once. Source material: PBMCs. The receptors here all came from a woman in her forties or fifties in good health and CMV-seronegative.

The genes are TRBV7-2 and TRBJ2-3, with D possibly TRBD2 on 6 matching bases. V lost 5 bases and J 0 bases, leaving 18 bases between the germline ends. CDR1 and CDR2 from the germline V gene are SGHTA and FQGNSA. The CDR3 covers 17 residues. CDR3 DNA: TGTGCCAGCAGCACGGCGCCGGGACTCACTAGCACAGATACGCAGTATTTT. Amino acids: CASSTAPGLTSTDTQYF. The variable domain in full, with the rest retrieved from reference TRBV7-2 and TRBJ2-3, is GAGVSQSPSNKVTEKGKDVELRCDPISGHTALYWYRQSLGQGLEFLIYFQGNSAPDKSGLPSDRFSAERTGGSVSTLTIQRTQQEDSAVYLCASSTAPGLTSTDTQYFGPGTRLTVL.

The rearrangement uses TRBV7-3 and TRBJ2-7; a weak D match, TRBD2 (6 bases). Germline V gene data show CDR1 as SGHTA and CDR2 as FQGTGA. V lost 2 bases, J lost 7 bases, and 18 bases lay in between. The CDR3 loop spans 15 amino acids. The CDR3 sequence is CASSLYESYAGEQYF. In DNA form, the CDR3 reads TGTGCCAGCAGCTTATATGAGAGTTATGCGGGGGAGCAGTACTTC.

The V gene is TRBV5-4, the J gene TRBJ2-5; tentatively, D is TRBD1 (5 bases). The germline gives CDR1 SGHNT, CDR2 YYREEE (reference sequence). The CDR3 extends over 17 amino acids. The ends were cut back, 4 bases at V and 2 bases at J, with 21 bases in the middle. The CDR3 region has the DNA TGTGCCAGCAGCCCGTCATACAGGACGGCCGTACAAGAGACCCAGTACTTC. Amino acid sequence: CASSPSYRTAVQETQYF.

The chain combines TRBV27 with TRBJ2-1; 8 bases align to TRBD1. The CDR3 loop spans 15 amino acids. The germline V gene encodes CDR1 MNHEY and CDR2 SMNVEV (reference sequence). The V and J ends lost 6 bases and 10 bases, in that order; junction bases with no gene match: 14. This chain's CDR3 is CASRAPGGRTREQFF. CDR3 nucleotide sequence: TGTGCCAGCAGGGCCCCAGGGGGCCGTACAAGGGAGCAGTTCTTC.

The chain uses TRBV4-1 and TRBJ1-2, with 7 bases matching TRBD1. V lost 0 bases to trimming and J lost 7 bases; unmatched junction nucleotides: 11. The CDR3 length is 16 residues. The germline V gene encodes CDR1 MGHRA and CDR2 YSYEKL. In nucleotides, the CDR3 is TGCGCCAGCAGCCAAGACAGGACAGGCCGATCCGGTGGCTACACCTTC. As protein: CASSQDRTGRSGGYTF.

V and J are TRBV18 and TRBJ2-4; 11 nucleotides line up with TRBD2. The ends lost 1 base at V and 0 bases at J; junction bases unmatched: 2. The CDR3 covers 17 residues. The germline V gene encodes CDR1 KGHSH and CDR2 LQKENI. The DNA of the CDR3 is TGTGCCAGCTCACCACTTACTAGCGGGAGAGCCAAAAACATTCAGTACTTC. Translation gives CASSPLTSGRAKNIQYF.

This chain links TRBV27 with TRBJ2-1, with 7 bases aligning to TRBD1. J gave up 0 bases and V 10 bases, and 3 bases lay outside the gene matches. The CDR3 has 13 amino acids. Germline CDR1 is MNHEY and CDR2 is SMNVEV (reference sequence). CDR3 DNA: TGTGCCACCGGGACAGACTCCTACAATGAGCAGTTCTTC. It yields the protein CATGTDSYNEQFF.

The chain is built from TRBV29-1 and TRBJ2-3, with 7 bases lining up with TRBD2. Germline assignment: CDR1 SQVTM and CDR2 ANQGSEA. Trimming cost V 0 bases and J 5 bases; bases outside gene matches: 8. This CDR3 region has 15 residues. The CDR3 DNA reads as TGCAGCGTTGAAGATGCGGCGGGAGCTAGAGATACGCAGTATTTT. Translation gives CSVEDAAGARDTQYF.

The rearrangement joins TRBV28 to TRBJ1-1; D is unresolved. Germline V CDR1 and CDR2: MDHEN, SYDVKM. The CDR3 consists of 13 residues. Trimming left V 6 bases short and J 11 bases short, with 19 bases between. CDR3 residues: CASRVTTAHRAFF. CDR3 DNA sequence: TGTGCCAGCAGGGTCACTACGGCACACCGGGCTTTCTTT.

This clone was observed a few times. Other DNA sequences in the same sample also yield this CDR3. V gene TRBV5-1 combines with J gene TRBJ2-5; 8 bases are a match to TRBD1. The junction had 7 bases not matched to a gene; V was cut back by 4 bases and J by 5 bases. Per the germline V gene, CDR1 is SGHRS and CDR2 is YFSETQ. The CDR3 covers 14 residues. The CDR3 region is CASSLGQGRETQYF. The CDR3 bases are TGCGCCAGCAGCCTAGGACAGGGCAGGGAGACCCAGTACTTC.

This clone has only a few counts. The rearrangement links TRBV7-8 to TRBJ1-1; maybe TRBD1 (5 bases). V lost 0 bases to trimming and J lost 6 bases, with 14 bases between them. This CDR3 contains 15 residues. The germline V gene encodes CDR1 SGHVS and CDR2 FQNEAQ. CDR3 in DNA: TGTGCCAGCAGCTTAGCGGAGGGACGTGCCGCTGAAGCTTTCTTT. Its translation: CASSLAEGRAAEAFF.

V and J are TRBV5-1 and TRBJ2-5, with D possibly TRBD2 on 6 matching bases. CDR1 and CDR2 (germline): SGHRS, YFSETQ. CDR3 length: 12 residues. V shed 4 bases and J shed 4 bases, with 8 bases lying between them. The CDR3 is CASSRDLETQYF. CDR3 bases: TGCGCCAGCAGCCGGGACTTAGAGACCCAGTACTTC.

The chain has TRBV5-4 and TRBJ2-2, with 10 bases fitting TRBD1. V lost 4 bases to trimming and J lost 6 bases; unmatched junction nucleotides: 6. The CDR3 runs 15 residues. The germline V gene has CDR1 SGHNT and CDR2 YYREEE (reference sequence). DNA for the CDR3: TGTGCCAGCAGCAAAAGGGACAGGGGTGCCGGGGAGCTGTTTTTT. It translates to CASSKRDRGAGELFF.

The chain uses TRBV6-5 and TRBJ1-1; D is ambiguous. The V end lost 6 bases, the J end lost 2 bases, and 10 bases lay between the germline ends. The CDR3 is made up of 13 amino acids. CDR1 and CDR2 from the germline V gene are MNHEY and SVGAGI. In DNA, the CDR3 is TGTGCCAGCAGCTTTAGACAAAACACTGAAGCTTTCTTT. The encoded protein is CASSFRQNTEAFF.

This clone occurred once. J is TRBJ2-7 and V is TRBV7-9, with TRBD1 matching 7 bases. J was trimmed by 3 bases and V by 4 bases; bases with no gene match: 12. The CDR3 contains 16 residues. Germline CDR1 reads SEHNR; CDR2 reads FQNEAQ (reference sequence). The CDR3 nucleotides are TGTGCCAGCAGCTCAACCACAGGGGCAGGGATCTACGAGCAGTACTTC. Its translation: CASSSTTGAGIYEQYF.

V usage is TRBV5-6 and J usage is TRBJ2-5; D is undetermined. Trimming took 2 bases from V and 3 from J, leaving 8 bases between them. Per germline, CDR1 SGHDT and CDR2 YYEEEE. The CDR3 sequence is 13 residues long. In nucleotides, the CDR3 is TGTGCCAGCAGCTTTGAGCTAAAAGAGACCCAGTACTTC. Encoded protein: CASSFELKETQYF.

The CDR3 region has the DNA TGTGCCAGCCTCGGGCATCGGGGTGAGCAGTTCTTC. Translating it yields CASLGHRGEQFF. The J gene is TRBJ2-1, the V gene TRBV6-6; tentatively, D is TRBD2 (5 bases). The germline gives CDR1 MNHNY, CDR2 SVGAGI (reference sequence). This CDR3 is built from 12 residues. V lost 8 bases and J lost 9, with 14 bases in between.

This chain connects TRBV9 to TRBJ2-3; a possible D gene is TRBD1 (5 bases). This CDR3 region has 14 residues. The V end was cut by 0 bases, the J end by 6 bases, with 11 bases between. Germline V lookup: CDR1 SGDLS, CDR2 YYNGEE. CDR3 sequence reads: CASSVEGIGDTQYF. The CDR3 bases are TGTGCCAGCAGCGTAGAGGGGATTGGGGATACGCAGTATTTT.

V and J are TRBV7-9 and TRBJ2-7; tentative D call: TRBD2 (6 bases). The CDR3 loop spans 14 amino acids. Germline CDR1 reads SEHNR; CDR2 reads FQNEAQ (reference sequence). V shed 5 bases and J shed 5 bases, with 16 bases lying between them. CDR3 nucleotides: TGTGCCAGCAGCCCGGGACTCCCGGGCAACGAGCAGTACTTC. As protein: CASSPGLPGNEQYF.

The genes are TRBV5-1 and TRBJ1-1, with a tentative D call TRBD1 (6 bases). V gave up 2 bases and J gave up 0 bases, with 14 bases separating them. This CDR3 is built from 16 residues. The germline V gene encodes CDR1 SGHRS and CDR2 YFSETQ. The CDR3, as DNA: TGCGCCAGCAGCTTAGGGTACAGGGATTTGAACACTGAAGCTTTCTTT. Translation gives CASSLGYRDLNTEAFF.

This chain joins TRBV2 and TRBJ1-1; the D is unclear. Trimming left V 7 bases short and J 1 base short, with 7 bases between. Germline-derived CDR1 and CDR2 are SNHLY and FYNNEI. This CDR3 region has 12 residues. The CDR3 coding sequence is TGTGCCAGCACCAGTCCGAACACTGAAGCTTTCTTT. Translating gives CASTSPNTEAFF.

The DNA for the CDR3 is TGCGCCAGCAGCCAAGCCCTGCGGGGGAGAACTGAAGCTTTCTTT. It translates to CASSQALRGRTEAFF. This chain links TRBV4-1 with TRBJ1-1, with D perhaps TRBD1 (5 bases). CDR1 is MGHRA and CDR2 is YSYEKL in the germline V gene. CDR3 length: 15 amino acids. V was clipped by 1 base and J by 5 bases, with 14 bases between them.

This chain connects TRBV6-5 to TRBJ2-3; no definite D call. The CDR3 has 11 amino acids. Germline assignment: CDR1 MNHEY and CDR2 SVGAGI. V was trimmed by 6 bases and J by 6 bases, leaving 7 bases between them. The CDR3 DNA reads TGTGCCAGCAGGGCGCGGGATACGCAGTATTTT. It yields the protein CASRARDTQYF.

This clone was observed a few times. J is TRBJ2-2 and V is TRBV28, with D tentatively TRBD2 (5 bases). V shed 6 bases and J shed 4 bases, with 18 bases lying between them. Germline V CDR1 and CDR2: MDHEN, SYDVKM. The length of the CDR3 is 16 residues. DNA of the CDR3: TGTGCCAGCAGGGGCGGGCCGGAGCTGGCCACCGGGGAGCTGTTTTTT. This codes for CASRGGPELATGELFF. The variable domain in full, completed from reference TRBV28 and TRBJ2-2, reads DVKVTQSSRYLVKRTGEKVFLECVQDMDHENMFWYRQDPGLGLRLIYFSYDVKMKEKGDIPEGYSVSREKKERFSLILESASTNQTSMYLCASRGGPELATGELFFGEGSRLTVL.